The T cell receptor (beta chain) under discussion was sequenced for a study of blood T cells in healthy people across ages. Primers used in a second PCR of roughly 6 to 12 cycles were a sample-barcoded 5' primer and a J-beta primer mix. TCRdb redid the calling of the 5' RACE reads with MiXCR, one entry per CDR3 protein. This table has 1.5 million to 2 million distinct CDR3 sequences, around 48% appearing once. With respect to this clonotype: As yet, its antigen is unknown.

Between the trimmed V and J ends, which lost 0 bases and 8 bases, there was a span of 13 bases. The CDR3 consists of 15 residues. Germline V gene lookup returns CDR1 MGHRA and CDR2 YSYEKL. Every donor gave 9 to 10 milliliters of peripheral blood. Findings and caveats of the study: No conclusive comparison of naive versus antigen-experienced cells was possible with unsorted PBMCs.

The source of this sequence is a woman in her thirties or forties in good health. The chain combines TRBV4-1 with TRBJ1-4; no definite D call. Input material: blood. The CDR3 DNA reads as TGCGCCAGCAGCCAAGATCCGGGGATCGTGGAAAAACTGTTTTTT. Protein sequence: CASSQDPGIVEKLFF.